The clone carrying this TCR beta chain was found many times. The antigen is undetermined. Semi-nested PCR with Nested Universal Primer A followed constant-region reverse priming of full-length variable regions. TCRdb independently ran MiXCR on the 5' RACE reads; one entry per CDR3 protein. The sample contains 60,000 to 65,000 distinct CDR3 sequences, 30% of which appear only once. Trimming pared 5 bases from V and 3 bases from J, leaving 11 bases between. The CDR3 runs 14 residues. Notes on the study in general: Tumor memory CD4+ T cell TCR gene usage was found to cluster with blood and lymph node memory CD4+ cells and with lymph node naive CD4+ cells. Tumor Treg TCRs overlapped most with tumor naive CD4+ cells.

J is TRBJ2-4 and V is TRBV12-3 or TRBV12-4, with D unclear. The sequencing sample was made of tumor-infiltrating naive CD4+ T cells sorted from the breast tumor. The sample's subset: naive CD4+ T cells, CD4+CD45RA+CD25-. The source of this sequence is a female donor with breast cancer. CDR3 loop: CASSHRRIKNIQYF. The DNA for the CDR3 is TGTGCCAGCAGTCATAGGAGAATCAAAAACATTCAGTACTTC.